These T cell receptor beta chains were read from a single sample in a study of blood T cell repertoires in COVID-19. Libraries were prepared by immunoSEQ multiplex PCR; TCRdb keeps only in-frame clonotypes and omits some of them. Among about 290,000 clones listed, around four fifths were seen once. The material sequenced was peripheral blood. The origin of the receptors is a woman aged 50 to 60 with active or convalescent COVID-19. Each CDR3 is given with its conserved first and last residue. D genes are given only for firm matches. A clone size is listed for some rows: how often the clone was seen (once, few, many), or a class if it is expanded.

TRBJ1-1	TRBV19	TRBD1	NA	TGTGCCAGTAGTTCTTCCCCCGCGACAGGGGGCGTAGTAAACACTGAAGCTTTCTTT	CASSSSPATGGVVNTEAFF
TRBJ1-3	TRBV28	NA	NA	TGTGCCATCCTTCAGACAGGCTCTGGAAACACCATATATTTT	CAILQTGSGNTIYF
TRBJ1-1	TRBV28	NA	NA	TGTGCCAGCAGTTTGAGGCACACTGAAGCTTTCTTT	CASSLRHTEAFF
TRBJ1-2	TRBV5-1	NA	NA	TGCGCCAGCAGCTTATTCGACAGACGGACCCGAGATGGCTACACCTTC	CASSLFDRRTRDGYTF
TRBJ1-3	TRBV28	NA	NA	TGTGCCAGCACCCCCCGGGGGGTTCCAGGAAACACCATATATTTT	CASTPRGVPGNTIYF
TRBJ2-1	TRBV3-1/TRBV3-2	NA	NA	TGTGCCAGCAGCCCAGGCATGGCAGCCACCTACAATGAGCAGTTCTTC	CASSPGMAATYNEQFF
TRBJ2-2	TRBV4-2	TRBD2	NA	TGTGCCAGCAGCCTCCTAGCGGGAGAAGGAACCGGGGAGCTGTTTTTT	CASSLLAGEGTGELFF
TRBJ2-7	TRBV2	TRBD1	NA	TGTGCCAGCAGCGTTGACAGGGGGGCGTACGAGCAGTACTTC	CASSVDRGAYEQYF
TRBJ2-5	TRBV28	TRBD1	NA	TGTGCCAGCAGCAAGACAGGGGGCGCGGAGACCCAGTACTTC	CASSKTGGAETQYF
TRBJ2-1	TRBV24-1	TRBD2	NA	TGTGCCACCAGTGAAGTAGCGGGAGGGCCCCACAATGAGCAGTTCTTC	CATSEVAGGPHNEQFF
TRBJ1-5	TRBV5-8	NA	NA	TGTGCCAGCAGCTTAGTTTTGCGGGGGGCGGTCCATCAGCCCCAGCATTTT	CASSLVLRGAVHQPQHF
TRBJ2-7	TRBV11-2	TRBD1	NA	TGTGCCAGCAGCTTGGGGGGGACAGGGACGTACTTC	CASSLGGTGTYF
TRBJ2-2	TRBV6-5	NA	few	TGTGCCAGCATGGCTCTAGTTAACACCGGGGAGCTGTTTTTT	CASMALVNTGELFF
TRBJ2-1	TRBV2	NA	NA	TGTGCCAGCAGTGGGTCTACCGGGAAGTGGGACAATGAGCAGTTCTTC	CASSGSTGKWDNEQFF
TRBJ1-4	TRBV15	NA	NA	TGTGCCACCAGCAGACAGGAACTTGAAAAACTGTTTTTT	CATSRQELEKLFF
TRBJ2-6	TRBV6-4	NA	NA	TGTGCCAGCAGTGACTCGGGGGCCTCTGGGGCCAACGTCCTGACTTTC	CASSDSGASGANVLTF
TRBJ1-5	TRBV30	NA	NA	TGTGCCCATGGAGTTGGGGGAGGTCAGCCCCAGCATTTT	CAHGVGGGQPQHF
TRBJ2-3	TRBV24-1	TRBD1	NA	TGTGCCACCAGTGATCCCGGGACAGGGGGCACAGATACGCAGTATTTT	CATSDPGTGGTDTQYF
TRBJ1-3	TRBV10-3	NA	NA	TGTGCCATCCGGGGTCCCGGGCGCAGCTCTGGAAACACCATATATTTT	CAIRGPGRSSGNTIYF
TRBJ2-1	TRBV5-1	TRBD1	NA	TGCGCCAGCAGCTACTGGACAGGGGAACACAATGAGCAGTTCTTC	CASSYWTGEHNEQFF
TRBJ1-3	TRBV10-3	NA	NA	TGTGCCATCGGGGATCAGGGAGGGGCTCGAGAGGGAAACACCATATATTTT	CAIGDQGGAREGNTIYF
TRBJ1-1	TRBV7-2	NA	NA	TGTGCCAGCAGCTTAATTCTTTGGGGGCAGAGCAACACTGAAGCTTTCTTT	CASSLILWGQSNTEAFF
TRBJ1-4	TRBV28	TRBD1	once	TGTGCCAGCAGTCGCTTGGGACAGGGGGAAGAAAAACTGTTTTTT	CASSRLGQGEEKLFF
TRBJ2-5	TRBV7-2	TRBD1	NA	TGTGCCAGCAGCCCCTGGGGACAGAGAGAGACCCAGTACTTC	CASSPWGQRETQYF
TRBJ1-1	TRBV12-3/TRBV12-4	NA	NA	TGTGCCAGCAGTTTAAGCTCAGGGGCGGCTTTCTTT	CASSLSSGAAFF
TRBJ1-6	TRBV19	NA	NA	TGTGCCAGTAGTGAAGAGCACAATTCACCCCTCCACTTT	CASSEEHNSPLHF
TRBJ2-5	TRBV7-3	TRBD2	NA	TGTGCCAGCAGCTCCTTGGCGGGAGCGGAGACCCAGTACTTC	CASSSLAGAETQYF
TRBJ1-2	TRBV11-2	NA	NA	TGTGCCAGCAGCTTAGCGGGAAATGGCTACACCTTC	CASSLAGNGYTF
TRBJ1-5	TRBV28	NA	NA	TGTGCCAGCAGTCCGACAGGCTTAGGCAATCAGCCCCAGCATTTT	CASSPTGLGNQPQHF
TRBJ1-2	TRBV30	NA	NA	TGTGCCTGGAGTGTAGGAGGAACCTCTGGCTACACCTTC	CAWSVGGTSGYTF
TRBJ2-5	TRBV5-1	NA	NA	TGCGCCAGCAGCTTGGCCGGCGGTTTCGAGACCCAGTACTTC	CASSLAGGFETQYF
TRBJ1-2	TRBV28	TRBD1	NA	TGTGCCAGCAGTTTGACAGGGAAAAAAAACTATGGCTACACCTTC	CASSLTGKKNYGYTF
TRBJ1-4	TRBV7-9	NA	many	TGTGCCAGCAGCTTGTCCGGGACTGAGAATGAAAAACTGTTTTTT	CASSLSGTENEKLFF
TRBJ1-2	TRBV19	NA	once	TGTGCCAGTAGTATAGCGTCGAGAAACTATGGCTACACCTTC	CASSIASRNYGYTF
TRBJ2-2	TRBV7-7	NA	once	TGTGCCAGCAGCTTATACGGAGTTGGGTTAGTCGGGGAGCTGTTTTTT	CASSLYGVGLVGELFF
TRBJ1-1	TRBV7-8	TRBD1	NA	TGTGCCAGCAGACTTGGGTTTGCCAGGGGGACTGAAGCTTTCTTT	CASRLGFARGTEAFF
TRBJ2-7	TRBV28	TRBD2	NA	TGTGCCAGCAGTATAACTAGCGTCTACGAGCAGTACTTC	CASSITSVYEQYF
TRBJ2-7	TRBV27	NA	once	TGTGCCAGCAGTTTAACCGGCGGAGCCTACGAGCAGTACTTC	CASSLTGGAYEQYF
TRBJ2-5	TRBV29-1	TRBD1	NA	TGCAGCGGGAACTTACAGGGGGCCGACCCCAAGCGGACCCAGTACTTC	CSGNLQGADPKRTQYF
TRBJ2-5	TRBV10-3	NA	once	TGTGCCATCAGTGAGCTAGGGGCAGAGACCCAGTACTTC	CAISELGAETQYF
TRBJ1-3	TRBV19	NA	NA	TGTGCCAGTAGTATAAGGGCCGAGCTGACAGCTGGAAACACCATATATTTT	CASSIRAELTAGNTIYF
TRBJ2-2	TRBV7-9	NA	NA	TGTGCCAGCAGCTTAGGGCGGACTTCTGCCGGGGAGCTGTTTTTT	CASSLGRTSAGELFF
TRBJ1-5	TRBV19	NA	NA	TGTGCCAGTAGTATTCTAACGGAGGCATCCTATAGCAATCAGCCCCAGCATTTT	CASSILTEASYSNQPQHF
TRBJ2-3	TRBV3-1/TRBV3-2	NA	once	TGTGCCAGCAGCCCTCTAGGTCCGGATACGCAGTATTTT	CASSPLGPDTQYF
TRBJ2-7	TRBV5-6	TRBD1	NA	TGTGCCAGCAGCGCGGACCCGGGACAGCGGTCCTACGAGCAGTACTTC	CASSADPGQRSYEQYF
TRBJ1-5	TRBV2	NA	NA	TGTGCCAGCAGTGAAAGCCAGCCCCAGCATTTT	CASSESQPQHF
TRBJ2-3	TRBV5-1	NA	many	TGCGCCAGCAGCTTAACTAGAGGGAGGACAGATACGCAGTATTTT	CASSLTRGRTDTQYF
TRBJ2-6	TRBV11-2	TRBD2	NA	TGTGCCAGCAGCCAGGCGGGGGGGCCCAACGTCCTGACTTTC	CASSQAGGPNVLTF
TRBJ1-2	TRBV6-2/TRBV6-3	NA	NA	TGTGCCAGCAGTTCCCCCAGGGAAAACTATGGCTACACCTTC	CASSSPRENYGYTF
TRBJ2-7	TRBV19	NA	NA	TGTGCCAGTAGTCGGCGGGGCTCCTACGAGCAGTACTTC	CASSRRGSYEQYF
TRBJ1-6	TRBV5-6	NA	NA	TGTGCCAGCAGCTTTCGATTCTCGACGGGGAATTCACCCCTCCACTTT	CASSFRFSTGNSPLHF